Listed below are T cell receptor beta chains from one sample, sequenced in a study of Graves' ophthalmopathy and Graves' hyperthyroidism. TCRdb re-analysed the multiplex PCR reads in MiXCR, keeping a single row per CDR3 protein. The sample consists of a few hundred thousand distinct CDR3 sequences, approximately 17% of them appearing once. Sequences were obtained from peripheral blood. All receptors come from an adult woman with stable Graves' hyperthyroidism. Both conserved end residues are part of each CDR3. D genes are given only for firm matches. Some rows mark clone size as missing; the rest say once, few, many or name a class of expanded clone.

TGCAGTGCTAACGGCCCGTGGACAACCTACGAGCAGTACTTC | CSANGPWTTYEQYF | TRBJ2-7 | - | TRBV20-1 | 14 | -
TGTGCCAGCAGTCTATCTTTCCTTTCCACTGAAGCTTTCTTT | CASSLSFLSTEAFF | TRBJ1-1 | - | TRBV12-3/TRBV12-4 | 14 | many
TGTGCCACCAGCAGAGATTTGTTAGGAACTGAAGCTTTCTTT | CATSRDLLGTEAFF | TRBJ1-1 | - | TRBV15 | 14 | many
TGTGCCAGCGGGAGTCGGGATGGCTACACCTTC | CASGSRDGYTF | TRBJ1-2 | - | TRBV6-1 | 11 | many
TGTGCCAGCAGCCAGGACAGAGAGCAGTACTTC | CASSQDREQYF | TRBJ2-7 | - | TRBV7-9 | 11 | many
TGTGCCAGCAGCTGGACAGGATCGGCTGGAAACACCATATATTTT | CASSWTGSAGNTIYF | TRBJ1-3 | TRBD1 | TRBV12-3/TRBV12-4 | 15 | many
TGTGCCAGCAGGCCCGGGACAGGGAATAGCGAGACCCAGTACTTC | CASRPGTGNSETQYF | TRBJ2-5 | TRBD1 | TRBV7-8 | 15 | -
TGTGCCAGTAGTATCGGTTGGGCCGCCGGGGAGCTGTTTTTT | CASSIGWAAGELFF | TRBJ2-2 | - | TRBV19 | 14 | few
TGTGCCATCGAAACTGGGGGCATTCAGTACTTC | CAIETGGIQYF | TRBJ2-4 | - | TRBV12-3/TRBV12-4 | 11 | many
TGTGCCACCAGTGACCCGACAGAGCCTGCTAACTATGGCTACACCTTC | CATSDPTEPANYGYTF | TRBJ1-2 | - | TRBV24-1 | 16 | many
TGTGCCAGCAGCTGGGACATCAATCAGCCCCAGCATTTT | CASSWDINQPQHF | TRBJ1-5 | - | TRBV2 | 13 | many
TGTGCCAGCAGCTTCCTGCTCGGGGACACTGAAGCTTTCTTT | CASSFLLGDTEAFF | TRBJ1-1 | - | TRBV11-2 | 14 | few